A single sample is the source of the 26 T cell receptor beta chains below, sequenced in a study of cytomegalovirus exposure and HLA in healthy donors. Both 60 Vbeta primers and 13 Jbeta primers went into the PCR. TCRdb's table, derived via immunoSEQ multiplex PCR, lists solely in-frame clones and lacks some. Found here are approximately 140,000 clones, 79% of them singletons; the top ten hold approximately 3.7%. Input material: PBMCs. Every receptor here comes from a human donor in good health.

The chain recombines TRBV25-1 with TRBJ1-3, with D possibly TRBD1 on 5 matching bases. CDR1 is MGHDK, CDR2 SYGVNS, per germline. The ends were cut back, 2 bases at V and 0 bases at J, with 11 bases in the middle. The CDR3 is made up of 16 amino acids. Written as DNA, the CDR3 is TGTGCCAGCAGTGAAGGCCATCAGGGCTCTGGAAACACCATATATTTT. Amino acid sequence: CASSEGHQGSGNTIYF.

This chain connects TRBV4-1 to TRBJ2-1; TRBD2 matches at 8 bases. The CDR3 has 16 amino acids. V was pared by 5 bases and J by 0 bases, with 6 bases of the junction left unmatched. Per germline, CDR1 MGHRA and CDR2 YSYEKL. CDR3 in DNA: TGCGCCAGCAGCTCCCCCGGGACTAGCTCCTACAATGAGCAGTTCTTC. Residues: CASSSPGTSSYNEQFF.

The table lists this clone with a few counts. The CDR3, as DNA: TGTGCCAGTAGTATGGAAGGACACGGATACGAGCAGTACTTC. This sequence encodes CASSMEGHGYEQYF. V and J are TRBV19 and TRBJ2-7; perhaps TRBD1 as D (5 bases). CDR3 length: 14 amino acids. In germline, CDR1 is LNHDA, CDR2 SQIVND (reference sequence). The germline V and J ends were trimmed by 3 bases and 4 bases, with 13 bases remaining between them.

The rearrangement uses TRBV28 and TRBJ1-3; D is unclear. The germline V gene has CDR1 MDHEN and CDR2 SYDVKM. This CDR3 comprises 13 residues. Between the trimmed V and J ends, which lost 6 bases and 9 bases, there was a span of 15 bases. CDR3 in DNA: TGTGCCAGCAGATCAGACATCGGTGTCACCATATATTTT. It yields the protein CASRSDIGVTIYF.

The rearrangement links TRBV5-8 to TRBJ1-2; D unclear. V was clipped by 4 bases and J by 6 bases, with 10 bases between them. The length of the CDR3 is 12 residues. Germline loops: CDR1 SGHTS, CDR2 YDEGEE. The CDR3 is CASSGGPDGYTF. CDR3 coding DNA: TGTGCCAGCAGCGGAGGCCCTGATGGCTACACCTTC.

This clone was seen only a few times. The genes are TRBV14 and TRBJ2-1; weak D call: TRBD2 (6 bases). Germline V gives CDR1 SGHDN, CDR2 FVKESK. The CDR3 spans 13 residues. V was shortened by 2 bases and J by 9 bases, with 11 bases between the two germline ends. CDR3 sequence (DNA): TGTGCCAGCAGCCAACGCGGGGTACTTGAGCAGTTCTTC. Translated, it gives CASSQRGVLEQFF.

The rearrangement uses TRBV10-3 and TRBJ1-1; 10 nucleotides match TRBD1. CDR1 is ENHRY, CDR2 SYGVKD, per germline. The length of the CDR3 is 15 residues. The J segment lost 1 base and the V segment lost 5 bases, leaving 4 bases of the junction unmatched. CDR3 protein: CAISRDRGQNTEAFF. CDR3 nucleotides: TGTGCCATCAGTCGGGACAGGGGACAGAACACTGAAGCTTTCTTT.

The chain is built from TRBV6-6 and TRBJ2-5; 8 bases match TRBD1. The closer fit of TRBJ2-7 to the DNA end suggests the J call may be wrong. There are 15 residues in the CDR3. Germline loops: CDR1 MNHNY, CDR2 SVGAGI (reference sequence). This CDR3 is CASSSPGQGHYEQYF. CDR3 DNA: TGTGCCAGCAGTTCCCCCGGACAGGGACACTACGAGCAGTACTTC.

This clone was counted once. V is TRBV4-1 and J is TRBJ1-2; D uncertain. From germline, CDR1 is MGHRA and CDR2 YSYEKL. The CDR3 totals 14 residues. Trimming shortened V by 3 bases and J by 3 bases, and 11 bases separated the two germline ends. For the CDR3, the DNA is TGCGCCAGCAGCCAGCCTCGTAGTTACTATGGCTACACCTTC. As protein: CASSQPRSYYGYTF.

This chain uses TRBV5-7 with TRBJ2-5, with TRBD1 identical over 9 bases. TRBV5-7 is reported as an ORF; its role is uncertain. Trimming took 4 bases from V and 3 from J; bases not matched to a gene: 7. This CDR3 comprises 15 residues. The CDR3 region has the DNA TGTGCCAGCAGCCTGGGAGGACAGGGGAAAGAGACCCAGTACTTC. This gives the protein CASSLGGQGKETQYF.

This clone has a single count. This chain's CDR3 is CAISENLAVTISYEQYF. CDR3 nucleotide sequence: TGTGCCATCAGTGAGAATCTAGCCGTCACGATATCCTACGAGCAGTACTTC. V is TRBV10-3 and J is TRBJ2-7; tentative D call: TRBD2 (5 bases). This CDR3 region has 17 residues. Germline V gene data show CDR1 as ENHRY and CDR2 as SYGVKD. Trimming pared 2 bases from V and 1 base from J, leaving 18 bases between.

CDR3 loop: CASSLGAGSMSHGYTF. In DNA form, the CDR3 reads TGTGCCAGCAGCTTAGGTGCGGGGTCCATGTCCCATGGCTACACCTTC. V is TRBV7-2 and J is TRBJ1-2; D is undetermined. The CDR3 runs 16 residues. Germline V gene sequence: CDR1 SGHTA, CDR2 FQGNSA. V was trimmed by 1 base and J by 6 bases, leaving 18 bases between them.

In this sample, this clone turned up a few times. The chain joins TRBV6-1 to TRBJ2-7; D is undetermined. This CDR3 has 12 residues. Germline lookup yields CDR1 MNHNS and CDR2 SASEGT. V lost 3 bases and J 6 bases, leaving 9 bases between the germline ends. For the CDR3, the DNA is TGTGCCAGCAGTGATCTGGCAGGCGAGCAGTACTTC. This encodes CASSDLAGEQYF.

The chain links TRBV5-6 to TRBJ1-6; TRBD1 aligns across 10 bases. Germline values: CDR1 SGHDT, CDR2 YYEEEE. With V trimmed by 0 bases and J by 14 bases, 5 bases remained unmatched. The CDR3 contains 14 residues. The DNA of the CDR3 is TGTGCCAGCAGCTTGGCCGGGACAGGGGCAGCCCTCCACTTT. It encodes CASSLAGTGAALHF.

This clone came up a few times. V is TRBV5-1 and J is TRBJ2-2; TRBD2 agrees at 7 bases. The trim removed 2 bases at V and 2 bases at J, leaving 6 bases unmatched. The CDR3 runs 16 residues. The germline V gene encodes CDR1 SGHRS and CDR2 YFSETQ. CDR3 loop: CASSFSASGNTGELFF. The DNA of the CDR3 is TGCGCCAGCAGCTTTTCTGCTAGCGGAAACACCGGGGAGCTGTTTTTT.

The chain uses TRBV7-6 and TRBJ2-3; 8 positions agree with TRBD2. The CDR3 is made up of 17 amino acids. From germline, CDR1 is SGHVS and CDR2 FNYEAQ. The V segment lost 2 bases and the J segment 0 bases; nucleotides outside the gene matches: 7. The CDR3 sequence: CASSLFVSGTSTDTQYF. The CDR3 DNA follows: TGTGCCAGCAGCTTATTTGTTAGCGGGACTAGCACAGATACGCAGTATTTT.

The DNA for the CDR3 is TGTGCCAGCAGTGGGACAGGTGGGTTGGTCGAGCAGTACTTC. Protein product: CASSGTGGLVEQYF. The V and J genes are TRBV6-5 and TRBJ2-7, with TRBD1 identical over 8 bases. Germline V gives CDR1 MNHEY, CDR2 SVGAGI. This CDR3 has 14 amino acids. The V and J ends lost 5 bases and 6 bases, in that order; junction bases with no gene match: 9.

This clone was recorded only once. The rearrangement joins TRBV10-2 to TRBJ2-7; 7 nucleotides agree with TRBD1. V was clipped by 6 bases and J by 0 bases; unmatched bases: 8. The CDR3 contains 15 residues. In germline, CDR1 is WSHSY, CDR2 SAAADI. The CDR3 region is CASRKDRQTSYEQYF. The CDR3 DNA reads as TGCGCCAGCAGGAAGGACAGGCAAACCTCCTACGAGCAGTACTTC.

The genes are TRBV4-1 and TRBJ1-2; tentative D call: TRBD1 (5 bases). V dropped 2 bases and J dropped 1 base, with 14 bases sitting between them. The CDR3 has 16 residues. From germline, CDR1 is MGHRA and CDR2 YSYEKL. The CDR3 DNA reads as TGCGCCAGCAGCCAACAGTATACAAGGGGTAACTATGGCTACACCTTC. Translation: CASSQQYTRGNYGYTF.

This chain links TRBV5-1 with TRBJ2-2, with D unresolved. The V gene's germline CDR1 is SGHRS and CDR2 YFSETQ. The CDR3 is 11 residues long. The V end was cut by 4 bases, the J end by 9 bases, with 7 bases between. The DNA of the CDR3 is TGCGCCAGCAGCATCGAGAGGGAGCTGTTTTTT. Translation gives CASSIERELFF.

V and J are TRBV4-2 and TRBJ2-4; maybe TRBD2 (6 bases). The CDR3 extends over 17 amino acids. The V gene lost 1 base and the J gene lost 7 bases, with 20 bases spanning the gap. Germline CDR1 LGHNA, CDR2 YNFKEQ. CDR3 in DNA: TGTGCCAGCAGCCAAGTGATGGGAGCGGGTCTGGAGAACATTCAGTACTTC. It codes for CASSQVMGAGLENIQYF.

CDR3 DNA: TGTGCCAGCAGGGGGACAGGGGAGCACGAGCAGTACTTC. Residues: CASRGTGEHEQYF. This chain links TRBV7-9 with TRBJ2-7, with 10 bases fitting TRBD1. V lost 6 bases to trimming and J lost 5 bases; unmatched junction nucleotides: 4. Germline V CDR1 and CDR2: SEHNR, FQNEAQ (reference sequence). This CDR3 is 13 amino acids long.

DNA for the CDR3: TGTGCCAGCAGTTTATATGGGCGGGGAGAGAACACCGGGGAGCTGTTTTTT. This sequence encodes CASSLYGRGENTGELFF. This chain links TRBV27 with TRBJ2-2; tentatively, D is TRBD2 (6 bases). The CDR3 has 17 residues. Trimming removed 1 base from V and 1 base from J, with 13 bases in between. Germline V gives CDR1 MNHEY, CDR2 SMNVEV (reference sequence).

The CDR3 coding sequence is TGTGCCAGCAGCCTTGACGGAGCTGGAAACACCATATATTTT. Its translation: CASSLDGAGNTIYF. The chain recombines TRBV7-2 with TRBJ1-3, with no clear D. Germline V gene lookup returns CDR1 SGHTA and CDR2 FQGNSA. The V gene lost 5 bases and the J gene lost 2 bases, with 10 bases spanning the gap. The CDR3 has 14 residues. Full variable domain (remainder filled in from reference TRBV7-2 and TRBJ1-3): GAGVSQSPSNKVTEKGKDVELRCDPISGHTALYWYRQSLGQGLEFLIYFQGNSAPDKSGLPSDRFSAERTGGSVSTLTIQRTQQEDSAVYLCASSLDGAGNTIYFGEGSWLTVV.

The chain joins TRBV7-9 to TRBJ1-1; no clear D gene. This CDR3 has 13 amino acids. CDR1 and CDR2 (germline): SEHNR, FQNEAQ (reference sequence). The V end lost 8 bases, the J end lost 5 bases, and 15 bases lay between the germline ends. CDR3 DNA: TGTGCCAGCGACGACACCCATGGGACTGAAGCTTTCTTT. Its translation: CASDDTHGTEAFF.

J is TRBJ2-7 and V is TRBV4-2, with TRBD1 matching 11 bases. CDR1 and CDR2 (germline): LGHNA, YNFKEQ. V shed 0 bases, J shed 3 bases, and the junction held 4 bases outside the gene matches. The CDR3 runs 16 residues. This CDR3 reads CASSQEGTGGFYEQYF. Written as DNA, the CDR3 is TGTGCCAGCAGCCAAGAGGGGACAGGGGGATTCTACGAGCAGTACTTC.